One and the same sample provided the 2 T cell receptor beta chains below, sequenced in a study of T cell repertoires in cytomegalovirus infection. The antigens these receptors bind are not known. MiXCR was run by TCRdb on the reads, yielding one entry per CDR3 protein. This table holds roughly 500,000 distinct CDR3 sequences, roughly 42% found once. Sequencing used cultured PBMCs, obtained from culture after CMV antigen stimulation. The receptors here all came from a human donor in good health (CMV status not recorded). Some clones in this sample may be carry-over from other donors' samples.

The J gene is TRBJ2-3, the V gene TRBV7-9; 10 bases match TRBD2. V lost 9 bases and J lost 6; bases outside the gene matches: 9. The CDR3 extends over 14 amino acids. In germline, CDR1 is SEHNR, CDR2 FQNEAQ (reference sequence). This CDR3 is CASRAGGPYDTQYF. As DNA, the CDR3 is TGTGCCAGTAGAGCGGGGGGGCCGTACGATACGCAGTATTTT.

This clonotype was recorded a few times. The gene calls are TRBV7-6 and TRBJ1-5; TRBD1 might be the D (6 bases). Germline V gene sequence: CDR1 SGHVS, CDR2 FNYEAQ. This CDR3 contains 14 residues. V was pared by 4 bases and J by 6 bases, with 13 bases between. In DNA form, the CDR3 reads TGTGCCAGCAGCTCCGGACAGCCCGGTCAGCCCCAGCATTTT. Translation gives CASSSGQPGQPQHF. The whole variable domain, remainder taken from reference TRBV7-6 and TRBJ1-5, is GAGVSQSPRYKVTKRGQDVALRCDPISGHVSLYWYRQALGQGPEFLTYFNYEAQQDKSGLPNDRFSAERPEGSISTLTIQRTEQRDSAMYRCASSSGQPGQPQHFGDGTRLSIL.